This note documents a single T cell receptor (gamma chain) sequence. Its antigen is not known. Alphabeta T cells were depleted, then CD3+ Vdelta1+ Vdelta2- thymocytes were FACS-sorted. The data originate from a study of Vδ1+ human thymocytes. The CDR3 is made up of 15 amino acids. Germline V gives CDR1 VINAFY, CDR2 YDVSNSKD. The V segment lost 0 bases and the J segment 4 bases; nucleotides outside the gene matches: 9. Whole-study findings and limits: TRG sequences recurred across donors, whereas TRD sequences stayed essentially private. Thymic TRG and TRD repertoires appeared highly polyclonal. Unlike peripheral blood Vdelta1+ controls, thymic delta-chain sequences included approximately 21% Vdelta2 and few Vdelta3.

Sequences come from RNA converted to cDNA by reverse transcription. Multiplex PCR used pooled V-gene forward primers and a constant-region reverse primer to amplify CDR3s. TCRdb re-called the multiplex PCR reads with CATT. The repertoire includes around 30,000 gamma-chain clones, 15% to 25% of them detected once, and less than 2% sits in the top ten. The chain recombines TRGV5 with TRGJ1 or TRGJ2. The TCR originated in a boy less than two years old who had congenital heart surgery. Sequences were obtained from Vdelta1+ gamma-delta thymocytes from the thymus. Sample subset: FACS-sorted CD3+ TCRalphabeta- TCRVdelta1+ TCRVdelta2- thymocytes. The CDR3 DNA reads as TGTGCCACCTGGGACAGGCCGAGGGAGTATTATAAGAAACTCTTT. It specifies CATWDRPREYYKKLF.